This paragraph covers one T cell receptor (beta chain) sequence. Its antigen is still unknown. The sample originates from a study of T cells in Graves' hyperthyroidism and ophthalmopathy. Study results and caveats: Ophthalmopathy and stable hyperthyroidism were told apart by a 13 V-J model.

Germline CDR1 SGHDT, CDR2 YYEEEE. The ends were cut back, 4 bases at V and 2 bases at J, with 16 bases in the middle. CDR3 length: 16 amino acids. The diagnostic basis comprised clinical symptoms, serum thyroxine and TRAb, thyroid ultrasound and orbital computed tomography. Authors of the study amplified TCR beta CDR3 regions from RNA transcripts. Researchers ran a first-round RT-PCR on the TCR CDR3 using the HTBI primer set. One entry per CDR3 protein, called by TCRdb with MiXCR from the multiplex PCR reads. Of a few hundred thousand distinct CDR3 sequences detected, roughly 50% appear once; the ten largest clones hold 6.5% to 9%.

This TCR derives from a woman in her late teens or twenties with Graves' hyperthyroidism. Sequencing was performed on peripheral blood or thyroid tissue (not recorded which). This sequence joins TRBV5-6 and TRBJ1-5; D call uncertain. DNA for the CDR3: TGTGCCAGCAGCCTTATTTCTTACTTTGGCAATCAGCCCCAGCATTTT. Residues: CASSLISYFGNQPQHF.